The 6 T cell receptor beta chains presented below share a single source sample, sequenced in a study of blood T cell repertoires in COVID-19. The repertoire was sequenced with immunoSEQ multiplex PCR; TCRdb's copy has only in-frame clones and lacks some. The sample has roughly 90,000 clones; 90% are singletons. Sequenced material: peripheral blood. These receptors all stem from a human donor with active COVID-19. The donor label of this sample is uncertain.

The chain uses TRBV6-2 or TRBV6-3 and TRBJ1-5; D is uncertain. This CDR3 is built from 12 residues. Trimming left V 5 bases short and J 7 bases short, with 9 bases between. Germline CDR1 and CDR2: MNHEY and SVGEGT. This CDR3 reads CASSKNRQPQHF. The CDR3 DNA reads as TGTGCCAGCAGTAAGAATCGGCAGCCCCAGCATTTT.

This clone was seen a handful of times. The chain carries TRBV19 and TRBJ1-1; 7 positions match TRBD1. The junction had 14 bases not matched to a gene; V was cut back by 4 bases and J by 0 bases. CDR1 is LNHDA, CDR2 SQIVND, per germline (reference sequence). This CDR3 comprises 18 residues. The CDR3 is CASSNGGTATGMNTEAFF. The CDR3 DNA sequence: TGTGCCAGTAGTAATGGGGGAACCGCGACAGGGATGAACACTGAAGCTTTCTTT.

This chain joins TRBV18 and TRBJ2-5; D is perhaps TRBD1 (5 bases). V lost 4 bases and J lost 1, with 7 bases in between. CDR3 length: 13 residues. Per germline, CDR1 KGHSH and CDR2 LQKENI. The CDR3 region is CASSLTVQETQYF. CDR3 in DNA: TGTGCCAGCTCACTGACAGTCCAAGAGACCCAGTACTTC.

The chain employs TRBV7-2 and TRBJ2-1; 7 bases are a match to TRBD2. V gave up 7 bases and J gave up 0 bases; unmatched junction bases: 6. The CDR3 has 15 amino acids. CDR1 and CDR2 (germline): SGHTA, FQGNSA. For the CDR3, the DNA is TGTGCCAGCAAACCGAGCGGGGTCTCCTACAATGAGCAGTTCTTC. Translation: CASKPSGVSYNEQFF.

This CDR3 reads CASSWGVGETQYF. DNA of the CDR3: TGCGCCAGCAGCTGGGGGGTGGGAGAGACCCAGTACTTC. The gene calls are TRBV5-1 and TRBJ2-5; tentative D call: TRBD2 (6 bases). V was clipped by 3 bases and J by 4 bases, with 10 bases between them. The CDR3 totals 13 residues. CDR1 and CDR2 from the germline V gene are SGHRS and YFSETQ. The variable domain in full, with the rest retrieved from reference TRBV5-1 and TRBJ2-5, is KAGVTQTPRYLIKTRGQQVTLSCSPISGHRSVSWYQQTPGQGLQFLFEYFSETQRNKGNFPGRFSGRQFSNSRSEMNVSTLELGDSALYLCASSWGVGETQYFGPGTRLLVL.

This sequence joins TRBV10-3 and TRBJ2-7, with TRBD2 as a possible D gene (5 bases). This CDR3 has 12 amino acids. In germline, CDR1 is ENHRY, CDR2 SYGVKD. Between the trimmed V and J ends, which lost 6 bases and 0 bases, there was a span of 6 bases. This chain's CDR3 is CAISRDSYEQYF. CDR3 nucleotides: TGTGCCATCAGCCGGGACTCCTACGAGCAGTACTTC.